Below, 18 T cell receptor beta chains from the same sample are listed, as sequenced in a study of OX40 agonist ivuxolimab in advanced cancers. The protocol was immunoSEQ multiplex PCR, while the TCRdb copy is restricted to in-frame clones and leaves out a portion. Altogether roughly 11,000 clones are present, about three quarters being singletons, with the ten largest covering roughly 29%. Material: CD4+ or CD8+ T cells sorted from blood, obtained in a trial of the OX40 agonist ivuxolimab. These receptors were collected from an adult with an advanced solid tumor such as melanoma, head and neck, liver or kidney cancer.

The chain combines TRBV27 with TRBJ2-1; 8 bases agree with TRBD2. The germline V gene encodes CDR1 MNHEY and CDR2 SMNVEV (reference sequence). Trimming cost V 2 bases and J 0 bases; bases outside gene matches: 3. This CDR3 spans 16 amino acids. The CDR3 DNA reads TGTGCCAGCAGTTTAACACTAGCGGACTCCTACAATGAGCAGTTCTTC. It yields the protein CASSLTLADSYNEQFF.

This chain links TRBV2 with TRBJ1-5; D remains ambiguous. V was clipped by 3 bases and J by 0 bases, with 9 bases between them. The germline gives CDR1 SNHLY, CDR2 FYNNEI. The CDR3 spans 15 residues. The DNA for the CDR3 is TGTGCCAGCAGTGATAGGCGGTCTAGCAATCAGCCCCAGCATTTT. It encodes CASSDRRSSNQPQHF.

This clone appeared once. The rearrangement links TRBV27 to TRBJ2-1, with D uncertain. The CDR3 has 13 amino acids. The V gene lost 2 bases and the J gene lost 5 bases, with 7 bases spanning the gap. CDR1 MNHEY and CDR2 SMNVEV come from the germline V gene (reference sequence). This chain's CDR3 is CASSLARNNEQFF. The CDR3 region has the DNA TGTGCCAGCAGTTTAGCCCGCAACAATGAGCAGTTCTTC.

The chain carries TRBV7-6 and TRBJ2-7; D is undetermined. Trimming shortened V by 5 bases and J by 7 bases, and 18 bases separated the two germline ends. This CDR3 spans 14 amino acids. Germline-derived CDR1 and CDR2 are SGHVS and FNYEAQ. The CDR3: CASSPDGPVGEQYF. In nucleotides, the CDR3 is TGTGCCAGCAGCCCGGATGGGCCAGTGGGGGAGCAGTACTTC.

The chain recombines TRBV27 with TRBJ1-4, with 7 bases aligning to TRBD1. Per germline, CDR1 MNHEY and CDR2 SMNVEV (reference sequence). The V and J ends lost 5 bases and 2 bases, in that order; junction bases with no gene match: 5. This CDR3 spans 15 amino acids. The chain's CDR3 is CASSLYRGTNEKLFF. CDR3 nucleotide sequence: TGTGCCAGCAGTCTGTACAGGGGCACTAATGAAAAACTGTTTTTT.

V gene TRBV28 combines with J gene TRBJ1-4; D perhaps matches TRBD1 (5 bases). Germline-derived CDR1 and CDR2 are MDHEN and SYDVKM. The CDR3 length is 16 residues. Trimming removed 6 bases from V and 2 bases from J, with 16 bases in between. In nucleotides, the CDR3 is TGTGCCAGCAGCCTCTTTCGGGGGATTACTAATGAAAAACTGTTTTTT. It specifies CASSLFRGITNEKLFF.

V and J are TRBV7-2 and TRBJ1-5; D remains unclear. The CDR3 is made up of 14 amino acids. The germline V gene encodes CDR1 SGHTA and CDR2 FQGNSA. Trimming took 2 bases from V and 7 from J, leaving 12 bases between them. Written as DNA, the CDR3 is TGTGCCAGCAGCTTAACAAGATACGGCCAGCCCCAGCATTTT. Translating gives CASSLTRYGQPQHF.

V usage is TRBV7-9 and J usage is TRBJ2-1, with TRBD1 as a possible D gene (5 bases). This CDR3 is 17 amino acids long. Deletions cut 5 bases from V and 2 bases from J, with 19 bases between. The germline V gene encodes CDR1 SEHNR and CDR2 FQNEAQ (reference sequence). The CDR3 here is CASSPPLAGLAYNEQFF. CDR3 bases: TGTGCCAGCAGCCCACCCCTGGCAGGGTTAGCCTACAATGAGCAGTTCTTC.

The chain recombines TRBV5-6 with TRBJ1-5; D gene uncertain. The CDR3 totals 12 residues. Germline assignment: CDR1 SGHDT and CDR2 YYEEEE. Trimming cost V 0 bases and J 7 bases, with 5 bases left between them. CDR3 residues: CASSLGEQPQHF. Written as DNA, the CDR3 is TGTGCCAGCAGCTTGGGTGAGCAGCCCCAGCATTTT.

V is TRBV6-4 and J is TRBJ2-1; 8 positions match TRBD2. Germline-derived CDR1 and CDR2 are MRHNA and SNTAGT. This CDR3 is built from 17 residues. V lost 0 bases and J lost 2; bases outside the gene matches: 6. For the CDR3, the DNA is TGTGCCAGCAGTGACTCGATAGGTAGCGGGACCTACAATGAGCAGTTCTTC. The encoded protein is CASSDSIGSGTYNEQFF.

V is TRBV9 and J is TRBJ2-7, with D tentatively TRBD1 (5 bases). Germline V gene data show CDR1 as SGDLS and CDR2 as YYNGEE. The CDR3 has 16 amino acids. The V end lost 4 bases, the J end lost 1 base, and 18 bases lay between the germline ends. CDR3 DNA: TGTGCCAGCAGCCCCTCGGACAAGGCGATTTCCTACGAGCAGTACGTC. Translating it yields CASSPSDKAISYEQYV.

The chain combines TRBV27 with TRBJ1-1, with 7 bases matching TRBD1. Germline values: CDR1 MNHEY, CDR2 SMNVEV (reference sequence). The CDR3 covers 13 residues. Trimming took 2 bases from V and 8 from J; bases not matched to a gene: 5. The CDR3 reads CASSLKGGREAFF. For the CDR3, the DNA is TGTGCCAGCAGTTTAAAAGGGGGCCGGGAAGCTTTCTTT.

Judged by abundance, this clone is medium-sized. The chain couples TRBV7-9 to TRBJ1-2, with D possibly TRBD1 on 5 matching bases. Germline CDR1 SEHNR, CDR2 FQNEAQ (reference sequence). V was clipped by 5 bases and J by 6 bases, with 10 bases between them. CDR3 size: 12 residues. The CDR3 reads CASSLGTDGYTF. For the CDR3, the DNA is TGTGCCAGCAGCCTTGGGACCGATGGCTACACCTTC. The variable domain in full, with the rest retrieved from reference TRBV7-9 and TRBJ1-2, is DTGVSQNPRHKITKRGQNVTFRCDPISEHNRLYWYRQTLGQGPEFLTYFQNEAQLEKSRLLSDRFSAERPKGSFSTLEIQRTEQGDSAMYLCASSLGTDGYTFGSGTRLTVV.

V gene TRBV25-1 combines with J gene TRBJ2-3; D remains ambiguous. The CDR3 runs to 11 residues. The ends were cut back, 3 bases at V and 4 bases at J, with 2 bases in the middle. Looked up from germline, CDR1 is MGHDK and CDR2 is SYGVNS. The CDR3 DNA reads TGTGCCAGCAGTGAGGCAGATACGCAGTATTTT. It yields the protein CASSEADTQYF.

The chain recombines TRBV7-8 with TRBJ1-5; D gene ambiguous. There are 18 residues in the CDR3. Germline assignment: CDR1 SGHVS and CDR2 FQNEAQ. Trimming shortened V by 1 base and J by 2 bases, and 18 bases separated the two germline ends. CDR3 residues: CASSLVVLPGVGNQPQHF. In DNA form, the CDR3 reads TGTGCCAGCAGCTTAGTCGTCCTCCCCGGTGTTGGCAATCAGCCCCAGCATTTT.

V usage is TRBV12-5 and J usage is TRBJ2-7; D perhaps matches TRBD2 (5 bases). The CDR3 covers 11 residues. Trimming removed 3 bases at V and 6 bases at J, with 6 bases between. Per germline, CDR1 LGHNT and CDR2 FRNRAP. The CDR3 DNA sequence: TGTGCTAGTGGTTTTGGGAGCGAGCAGTACGTC. Its protein is CASGFGSEQYV.

This chain links TRBV27 with TRBJ1-2; D unclear. Germline-derived CDR1 and CDR2 are MNHEY and SMNVEV (reference sequence). CDR3 size: 14 residues. Trimming cost V 0 bases and J 4 bases, with 9 bases left between them. The CDR3 nucleotides are TGTGCCAGCAGTTTATCATCCCGCAGCTATGGCTACACCTTC. It is translated as CASSLSSRSYGYTF.

The gene calls are TRBV27 and TRBJ2-5; TRBD2 is a possible D gene (5 bases). Germline loops: CDR1 MNHEY, CDR2 SMNVEV (reference sequence). This CDR3 comprises 14 residues. Trimming removed 6 bases at V and 4 bases at J, with 15 bases between. The CDR3 protein is CASRRGSGGETQYF. The DNA of the CDR3 is TGTGCCAGCAGGCGAGGAAGTGGAGGAGAGACCCAGTACTTC.